This note documents a single TCR beta chain sequence. In this sample, this clone turned up a few times. Its antigen is still unknown. The input lacks base qualities; no much larger clone sits a single base away. The data belong to a study of cytomegalovirus exposure and HLA in healthy donors (dated 2017 in TCRdb). Turning to the overall study: An earlier analysis of several hundred of the donors reported around 280 Gb of sequence data and 117 million unique TCR beta sequences obtained from around 170 million T cells. An early release that covered some 630 HLA-typed donors contained around 300 gigabases of sequencing data and 70 million to 100 million unique TCR sequences. Among the roughly 370 genotyped donors, around 81% belonged to the genetic ancestry cluster associated with self-reported Caucasian donors. The study was designed to test whether signatures of past pathogen exposure could be identified by cataloging public T cell receptors. The study profiled the T cell repertoires of approximately 700 subjects by immunosequencing and related them to cytomegalovirus serostatus. Along with the approximately 670-subject first cohort, a separate validation cohort of around 110 different subjects was used. High-throughput TCR immunosequencing, statistical association of individual TCRs with disease status, and machine learning were combined to predict cytomegalovirus infection status. A later analysis re-examined previously published TCR beta repertoires from about 700 donors and added high-resolution HLA genotyping to investigate patterns of TCR occurrence. Rather than using new phenotypic data, the later analysis identified candidate immune exposures from TCR beta sequences and from how often those sequences occurred across donors. An earlier analysis of approximately 580 of the donors used high-throughput TCR beta sequencing to judge whether each TCR beta V gene segment behaved as functional or pseudogenic. Alongside the repertoire data, information on donor age, sex, ethnicity and CMV serostatus was compiled. A later genetic analysis took genome-wide SNP genotypes for about three fifths of the roughly 670 donors and used that subset as a discovery cohort. All discovery cohort repertoires had been generated on a single sequencing platform. Class I and class II HLA loci were covered by the typing at four-digit resolution. The number of donors typed differed by locus, with 629-630 for A, B, C, DRB1 and DQB1, approximately 500 for DQA1, about 610 for DPA1, and around 460 for DPB1. About 5 DR-DQ haplotypes were handled as single units for association and clustering, since linkage in the cohort was strong. Across approximately 400 genotyped donors of the cohort, an average of 235,054 unique TCR beta nucleotide sequences per donor were sequenced, and roughly 20% of those sequences were non-productive.

Sequences LNHDA (CDR1) and SQIVND (CDR2) are obtained from the germline V gene (reference sequence). The CDR3 starts with the cysteine, ends with the phenylalanine, and has 16 residues. The only DNA kept is the CDR3, 48 bases in frame from the first base. Trimming at the junction amounts to 5 bases on V and 6 bases on J, and the germline ends lie 20 bases apart. The library relied on the immunoSEQ multiplex PCR assay. A mixture of 60 forward primers for TCR Vbeta segments and 13 reverse primers for TCR Jbeta segments was used in the multiplex PCR. The CDR3 region of rearranged TCR beta genes was amplified from genomic DNA with a multiplex PCR assay. The Illumina HiSeq System was used to sequence the amplified TCR beta libraries as 87-base-pair reads. Per the authors' processing: In a later analysis, some 80 million unique TCR beta chains were counted across the 500 to 700 repertoires, and around 10 million of these chains were shared by at least two donors. A nearest-neighbor algorithm error-corrected the raw reads and collapsed the reads into unique sequences, merging closely related sequences to remove PCR and sequencing errors. Alignment of CDR3 sequences to IMGT reference sequences was used to assign V, D and J gene segments. Each retained sequence needed at least a six-nucleotide match to both a V gene segment and a J gene segment. A rearrangement was called productive if the CDR3 had no stop codons and remained in frame with V and J, and every other rearrangement was called non-productive. Following IMGT convention, CDR3 was defined as the stretch from the second conserved V-encoded cysteine up to the conserved J-encoded phenylalanine. The earlier analysis of around 640 of the donors excluded sequences that lacked an unambiguous match to a single V gene segment. An earlier analysis of about 590 of the donors classified V segments as functional when productive rearrangements were above 56.7% and as segregating when the standard deviation between donors was above 5%. A statistical classification framework was developed to diagnose cytomegalovirus status using the catalog of TCR beta chain sequences. In a later analysis, V and J genes were assigned by comparing TCR nucleotide sequences against IMGT/GENE-DB human TR gene sequences. The TCRdist pipeline was used in a later analysis to assign CDR3 sequences and most-parsimonious VDJ recombination scenarios. A later analysis defined each TCR beta chain by its CDR3 amino acid sequence plus V-gene family, and excluded reads lacking a unique V-gene family. To address suspected cross-contamination and a sequencing artifact, a later analysis removed roughly 580 highly shared, low-generation-probability nucleotide sequences. In a later analysis, a clonal expansion index was calculated for each public chain from normalized within-repertoire ranks of inferred template counts. Generation probabilities in a later analysis came from a VDJ recombination model fitted to out-of-frame rearrangements, and those results were checked against IGoR. In a later analysis, hypergeometric tests were used to score TCR-TCR, TCR-HLA and TCR-CMV co-occurrence, with a repertoire-size bias correction applied to TCR pairs. A later analysis estimated false discovery rates by permuting HLA or CMV assignments 20 times. A later analysis grouped co-occurring TCRs with DBSCAN, adding TCRdist sequence similarity when clustering within HLA-allele-positive subsets. Repertoires with fewer than 30,000 or more than 120,000 public chains, plus five repertoires with anomalous nucleotide sharing, were excluded from co-occurrence clustering. Imported from immuneACCESS, the table was reduced by TCRdb to in-frame sequences with V and J called. These copies leave out some clones; in studies compared against another copy, an unresolved V gene accounts for under half, and the cause of the remainder is not known. Clone size and V and J calls were adopted from that table, with D and trimming inferred from the DNA. The sample yields about 130,000 clones; about four fifths were counted once. Roughly 5.7% of the sample is taken by the ten largest.

The cohort was made up of roughly 670 healthy bone marrow donors. Cohort members were all nominally healthy when sampled, although unrecorded immune exposures were likely present. The donor was CMV seronegative and was included in the group of several hundred seronegative cohort members. Each donor provided a peripheral blood sample, and peripheral blood mononuclear cells were used for TCR beta sequencing. Genomic DNA extraction from the blood cell samples was performed with the Qiagen DNeasy Blood Extraction Kit. The paper as a whole reports these results and caveats: Assigning TCR associations to individual alleles was difficult when HLA alleles, especially DR and DQ, strongly co-occurred. In a later analysis, the rate of TCR association differed among HLA loci, with DRB1 alleles having the most associated TCRs and HLA-C alleles having the fewest. Linkage disequilibrium might explain the correlated functional status among segregating V segments, but an unknown experimental factor could not be excluded. Compared with equally common non-associated chains, HLA-associated TCR beta chains in a later analysis were more clonally expanded and had lower generation probabilities. According to the authors, the approach could potentially be generalized to other disease states and immunological phenotypes. In a later genetic analysis, a missense DCLRE1C variant was associated with V-gene and J-gene trimming of TCR beta chains, and the association was replicated in an independent cohort. A total of 150 to 200 TCR beta chains were listed by the study as associated with cytomegalovirus. Because the 87-base-pair reads could not distinguish some IMGT-functional V segments, including TRBV6-2 and TRBV6-3, those segments were excluded. Because some donors lacked HLA typing at each locus, the association tests relied only on the typed subset. A few of the identified cytomegalovirus-associated TCR beta chains were confirmed in vitro to be specific for cytomegalovirus antigens. According to a later analysis, parvovirus B19, influenza, CMV and Epstein-Barr virus appeared linked to several top co-occurrence clusters. Immune exposure information for the cohort was limited to CMV serostatus. The classifier was reported to diagnose cytomegalovirus status with high specificity and sensitivity in both the original and validation cohorts. Sequencing depth was assumed to be roughly uniform across donors in the presence/absence analyses, though that assumption may not hold. Specific HLA alleles were associated with over 15,000 TCR beta sequences at a false discovery rate of 0.05 in a later analysis. The sequencing pipeline was judged likely to have produced a cluster of highly shared sequence variants as a technical artifact. Only TCR beta chains were sequenced in this cohort, and the absence of alpha or paired-chain data limited detectable features. Because counts were too low, 15 or so rarely observed V segments, including chromosome 9 orphons, were excluded from the earlier analysis of several hundred of the donors. While some public TCRs were present in many individuals, most TCR sequences turned up only very rarely across donors. Broadly in line with IMGT annotations, most TCR beta V segments showed up in productive rearrangements about 87% or about 30% of the time in an earlier analysis of approximately 600 of the donors. A later analysis found that most CMV-associated TCR beta chains appeared HLA-restricted, with HLA associations seemingly driven largely by CMV exposure. In a later genetic analysis, fewer N-insertions in productive TCRs were reported among donors in an Asian-associated ancestry cluster than the approximately 670-donor mean. A further reported finding was that TCR beta sequences accurately predicted the HLA-A and HLA-B alleles for most subjects in the first cohort.

This receptor was identified in a man between 25 and 39 years old in good health and CMV-seronegative. Sequenced: PBMCs. Rearrangement joined TRBV19 to TRBJ1-5, with TRBD1 perhaps the D gene, on 6 matching bases. The DNA reads TGTGCCAGTAGTCGAAGGACAGCATCGCCAGGTCAGCCCCAGCATTTT. Its protein product is CASSRRTASPGQPQHF.